A single sample gave rise to the 13 T cell receptor beta chains below, sequenced in a study of lymphopenia after photon versus proton radiotherapy. Repertoires were generated with immunoSEQ multiplex PCR, while TCRdb's copy carries only in-frame clones and drops some. This sample has 60,000 to 75,000 clones, with approximately 84% found just once. The sequences come from peripheral blood, collected from a patient treated with photon-based radiotherapy. The receptors were gathered from a man aged 40-55 years with gastric cancer.

The gene calls are TRBV7-2 and TRBJ1-6, with D possibly being TRBD1 (5 bases). Germline V gene lookup returns CDR1 SGHTA and CDR2 FQGNSA. The V end was cut by 2 bases, the J end by 7 bases, with 12 bases between. This CDR3 is built from 15 residues. CDR3 in amino acids: CASSLNGARNSPLHF. The CDR3 DNA follows: TGTGCCAGCAGCTTAAACGGGGCAAGGAATTCACCCCTCCACTTT.

V usage is TRBV5-1 and J usage is TRBJ2-7; 7 positions agree with TRBD1. The V segment lost 6 bases and the J segment 4 bases; nucleotides outside the gene matches: 13. In germline, CDR1 is SGHRS, CDR2 YFSETQ. CDR3 size: 15 residues. Written as DNA, the CDR3 is TGCGCCAGCAATTTTTTGGCAGGGGGACAATACGAGCAGTACTTC. Residues: CASNFLAGGQYEQYF.

In its sample, this clone was seen a few times. The genes are TRBV5-1 and TRBJ2-7, with 10 bases aligning to TRBD1. Germline CDR1 and CDR2: SGHRS and YFSETQ. The J segment lost 2 bases and the V segment lost 4 bases, leaving 3 bases of the junction unmatched. The CDR3 is made up of 14 amino acids. In DNA form, the CDR3 reads TGCGCCAGCAGCCCCGACAGGGGGCCCTACGAGCAGTACTTC. Translating gives CASSPDRGPYEQYF.

The chain has TRBV11-2 and TRBJ2-6; D gene ambiguous. The CDR3 sequence is 15 residues long. Trimming removed 4 bases from V and 2 bases from J, with 9 bases in between. Per the germline V gene, CDR1 is SGHAT and CDR2 is FQNNGV. CDR3 region: CASSSAFAGANVLTF. The CDR3 DNA is TGTGCCAGCAGCTCGGCCTTCGCTGGGGCCAACGTCCTGACTTTC.

V is TRBV7-3 and J is TRBJ2-7, with D uncertain. CDR3 length equals 13 residues. Germline V lookup: CDR1 SGHTA, CDR2 FQGTGA. V was shortened by 2 bases and J by 2 bases, with 7 bases between the two germline ends. CDR3 DNA sequence: TGTGCCAGCAGCTTAGCCGAAGCCTACGAGCAGTACTTC. Translation gives CASSLAEAYEQYF.

In DNA, the CDR3 is TGTGCCTGGAGTGTACTACAGACTAACTATGGCTACACCTTC. As protein: CAWSVLQTNYGYTF. The chain links TRBV30 to TRBJ1-2, with no clear D. This CDR3 comprises 14 residues. V was clipped by 0 bases and J by 0 bases, with 8 bases between them. Per germline, CDR1 GTSNPN and CDR2 SVGIG (reference sequence).

Ten or more counts support this clone. V gene TRBV19 combines with J gene TRBJ1-6, with D unclear. The CDR3 covers 14 residues. V was clipped by 5 bases and J by 10 bases, with 15 bases between them. Germline loops: CDR1 LNHDA, CDR2 SQIVND (reference sequence). The CDR3 DNA is TGTGCCAGTAGTCCCGACAATCGTGGGTCACCCCTCCACTTT. Amino acids: CASSPDNRGSPLHF.

The rearrangement uses TRBV4-1 and TRBJ2-1; the D is unclear. CDR1 is MGHRA and CDR2 is YSYEKL in the germline V gene. The V gene lost 1 base and the J gene lost 7 bases, with 8 bases spanning the gap. CDR3 length equals 13 residues. Here the CDR3 reads CASSQVGVNEQFF. CDR3 nucleotide sequence: TGCGCCAGCAGCCAAGTAGGTGTGAATGAGCAGTTCTTC.

This chain connects TRBV19 to TRBJ2-7; D might be TRBD2 (5 bases). The V and J ends lost 5 bases and 5 bases respectively, with 10 bases between them. The germline V gene encodes CDR1 LNHDA and CDR2 SQIVND (reference sequence). There are 12 residues in the CDR3. The CDR3: CASSAREDEQYF. In DNA, the CDR3 is TGTGCCAGTAGTGCACGGGAAGACGAGCAGTACTTC.

This clone was counted a single time. The V call is TRBV5-1, the J call TRBJ1-2; a weak D match, TRBD1 (5 bases). V was clipped by 3 bases and J by 4 bases, with 13 bases between them. The V gene's germline CDR1 is SGHRS and CDR2 YFSETQ. This CDR3 is built from 14 residues. The CDR3 DNA reads as TGCGCCAGCAGCTCGTCCCAGGGAAGCTATGGCTACACCTTC. The encoded protein is CASSSSQGSYGYTF.

V and J are TRBV13 and TRBJ2-1; a weak D match, TRBD1 (6 bases). CDR1 PRHDT and CDR2 FYEKMQ come from the germline V gene (reference sequence). Trimming removed 5 bases at V and 1 base at J, with 9 bases between. The CDR3 contains 14 residues. The chain's CDR3 is CASSPDRSYNEQFF. The CDR3 bases are TGTGCCAGCAGCCCGGACAGATCCTACAATGAGCAGTTCTTC.

The J gene is TRBJ1-2, the V gene TRBV19, with 7 bases that match TRBD1. Germline V gives CDR1 LNHDA, CDR2 SQIVND (reference sequence). J lost 2 bases, V lost 3 bases, and 9 bases had no gene match. The CDR3 is made up of 16 amino acids. CDR3 sequence (DNA): TGTGCCAGTAGTATTCGGGAAGGACAGGCAAACTATGGCTACACCTTC. Encoded protein: CASSIREGQANYGYTF.

The chain links TRBV30 to TRBJ1-4, with a weak D call TRBD1 (6 bases). The V end was cut by 3 bases, the J end by 9 bases, with 14 bases between. This CDR3 is 13 amino acids long. CDR1 GTSNPN and CDR2 SVGIG come from the germline V gene (reference sequence). This CDR3 reads CAWSHTGMQKLFF. The CDR3 DNA is TGTGCCTGGAGCCATACAGGGATGCAAAAACTGTTTTTT.